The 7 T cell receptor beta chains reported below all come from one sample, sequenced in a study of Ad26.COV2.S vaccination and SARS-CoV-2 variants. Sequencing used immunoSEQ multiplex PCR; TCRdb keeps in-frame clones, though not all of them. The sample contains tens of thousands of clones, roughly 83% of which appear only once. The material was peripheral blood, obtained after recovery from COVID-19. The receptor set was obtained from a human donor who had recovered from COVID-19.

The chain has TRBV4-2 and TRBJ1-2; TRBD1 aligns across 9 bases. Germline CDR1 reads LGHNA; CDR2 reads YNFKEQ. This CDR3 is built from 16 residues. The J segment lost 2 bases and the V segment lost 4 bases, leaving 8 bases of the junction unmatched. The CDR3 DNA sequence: TGTGCCAGCAGCCCATCCGACAGGGGGGGAAACTATGGCTACACCTTC. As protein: CASSPSDRGGNYGYTF.

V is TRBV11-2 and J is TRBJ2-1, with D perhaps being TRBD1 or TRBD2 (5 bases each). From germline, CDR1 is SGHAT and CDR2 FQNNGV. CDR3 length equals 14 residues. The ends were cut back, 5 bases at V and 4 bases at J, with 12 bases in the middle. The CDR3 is CASSRDGEYNEQFF. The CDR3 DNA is TGTGCCAGCAGCCGGGACGGCGAGTACAATGAGCAGTTCTTC. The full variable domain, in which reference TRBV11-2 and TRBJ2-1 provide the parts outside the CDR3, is EAGVAQSPRYKIIEKRQSVAFWCNPISGHATLYWYQQILGQGPKLLIQFQNNGVVDDSQLPKDRFSAERLKGVDSTLKIQPAKLEDSAVYLCASSRDGEYNEQFFGPGTRLTVL.

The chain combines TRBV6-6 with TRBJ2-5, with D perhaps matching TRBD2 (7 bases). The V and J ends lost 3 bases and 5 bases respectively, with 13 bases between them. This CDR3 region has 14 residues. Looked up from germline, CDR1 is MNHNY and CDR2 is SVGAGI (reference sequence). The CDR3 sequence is CASSYPGGWETQYF. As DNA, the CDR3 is TGTGCCAGCAGTTATCCGGGGGGCTGGGAGACCCAGTACTTC.

Here the CDR3 DNA reads TGTGCCAGCACAGAGCGGGAGGGCTACGAGCAGTACTTC. Translated: CASTEREGYEQYF. The rearrangement links TRBV6-5 to TRBJ2-7, with 10 bases lining up with TRBD2. This CDR3 is 13 amino acids long. With V trimmed by 7 bases and J by 3 bases, 3 bases remained unmatched. CDR1 and CDR2 (germline): MNHEY, SVGAGI.

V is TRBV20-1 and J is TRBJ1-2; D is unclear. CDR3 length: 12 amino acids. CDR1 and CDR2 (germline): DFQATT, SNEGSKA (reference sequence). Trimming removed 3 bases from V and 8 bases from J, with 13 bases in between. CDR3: CSASRWPSGYTF. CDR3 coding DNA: TGCAGTGCTAGTAGGTGGCCGAGCGGCTACACCTTC.

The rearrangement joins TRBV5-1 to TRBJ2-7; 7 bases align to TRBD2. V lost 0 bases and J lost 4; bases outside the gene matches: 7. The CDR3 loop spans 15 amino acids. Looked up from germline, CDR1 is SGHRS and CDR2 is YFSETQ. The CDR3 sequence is CASSLVASGNYEQYF. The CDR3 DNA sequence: TGCGCCAGCAGCTTGGTGGCTAGCGGAAATTACGAGCAGTACTTC.

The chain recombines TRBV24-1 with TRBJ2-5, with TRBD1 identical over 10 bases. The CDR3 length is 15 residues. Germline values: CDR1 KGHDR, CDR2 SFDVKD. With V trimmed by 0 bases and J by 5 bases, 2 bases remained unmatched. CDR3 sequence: CATSDLGTGEETQYF. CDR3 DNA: TGTGCCACCAGTGATTTGGGGACAGGGGAGGAGACCCAGTACTTC.